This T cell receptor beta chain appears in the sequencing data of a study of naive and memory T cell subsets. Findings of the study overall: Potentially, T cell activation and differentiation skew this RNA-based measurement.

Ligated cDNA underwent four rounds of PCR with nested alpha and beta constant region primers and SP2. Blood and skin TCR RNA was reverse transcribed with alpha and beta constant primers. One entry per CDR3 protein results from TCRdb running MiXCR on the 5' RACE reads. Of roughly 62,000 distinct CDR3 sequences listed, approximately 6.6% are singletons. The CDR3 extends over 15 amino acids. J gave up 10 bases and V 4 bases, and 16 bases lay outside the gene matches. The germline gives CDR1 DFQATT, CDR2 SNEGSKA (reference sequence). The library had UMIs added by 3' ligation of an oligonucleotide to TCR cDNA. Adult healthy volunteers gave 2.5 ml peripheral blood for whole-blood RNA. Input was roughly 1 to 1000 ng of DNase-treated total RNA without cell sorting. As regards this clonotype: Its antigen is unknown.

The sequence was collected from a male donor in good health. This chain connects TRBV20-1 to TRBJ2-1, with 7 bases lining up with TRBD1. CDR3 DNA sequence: TGCAGTGCTACCCACCGAGACAGGGTCCCAGAGGAGCAGTTCTTC. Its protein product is CSATHRDRVPEEQFF.